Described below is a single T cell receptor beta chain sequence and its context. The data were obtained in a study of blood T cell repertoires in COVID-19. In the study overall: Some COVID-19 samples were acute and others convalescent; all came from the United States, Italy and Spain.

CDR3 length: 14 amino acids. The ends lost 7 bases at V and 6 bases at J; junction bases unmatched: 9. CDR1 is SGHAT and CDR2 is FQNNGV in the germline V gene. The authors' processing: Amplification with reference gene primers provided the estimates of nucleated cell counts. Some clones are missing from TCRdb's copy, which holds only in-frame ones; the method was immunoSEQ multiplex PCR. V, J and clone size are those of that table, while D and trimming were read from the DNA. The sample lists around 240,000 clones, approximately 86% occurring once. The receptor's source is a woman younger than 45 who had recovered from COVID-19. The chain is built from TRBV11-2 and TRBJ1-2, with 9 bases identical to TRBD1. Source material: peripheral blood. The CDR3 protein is CASTRSQGADGYTF. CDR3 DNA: TGTGCCAGCACCAGATCACAGGGGGCTGATGGCTACACCTTC.